These 8 T cell receptor beta chains were sequenced from one sample in a study of cytomegalovirus exposure and HLA in healthy donors. The PCR ran on 60 Vbeta and 13 Jbeta primers. Profiling relied on immunoSEQ multiplex PCR, and the TCRdb table lists in-frame clones only, not all of them. This table has about 50,000 clones, 72% appearing once. Sequencing used PBMCs. Receptors were obtained from a woman in her fifties or sixties in good health and CMV-seronegative.

This rearrangement joins TRBV7-2 to TRBJ1-5; unclear D gene. The CDR3 has 13 residues. The V gene lost 2 bases and the J gene lost 5 bases, with 7 bases spanning the gap. Germline CDR1 is SGHTA and CDR2 is FQGNSA. The CDR3 loop is CASSLSPDQPQHF. The CDR3 DNA reads as TGTGCCAGCAGCTTATCCCCCGATCAGCCCCAGCATTTT.

J is TRBJ2-3 and V is TRBV7-9; 7 bases line up with TRBD2. V shed 4 bases and J 4 bases; nucleotides not matched to a gene: 5. CDR3 length: 14 residues. The V gene's germline CDR1 is SEHNR and CDR2 FQNEAQ (reference sequence). In DNA, the CDR3 is TGTGCCAGCAGCTCACTAGCGTCCGCAGATACGCAGTATTTT. As protein: CASSSLASADTQYF.

This clone occurred a few times. The chain recombines TRBV4-2 with TRBJ2-7; 9 bases match TRBD1. J lost 4 bases, V lost 3 bases, and 7 bases had no gene match. CDR1 LGHNA and CDR2 YNFKEQ come from the germline V gene. The CDR3 extends over 15 amino acids. The chain's CDR3 is CASSQRQGVGYEQYF. CDR3 nucleotides: TGTGCCAGCAGCCAGAGACAGGGGGTCGGTTACGAGCAGTACTTC.

This chain connects TRBV28 to TRBJ2-5; the D gene is possibly TRBD2 (6 bases). Germline V CDR1 and CDR2: MDHEN, SYDVKM. Between the trimmed V and J ends, which lost 5 bases and 2 bases, there was a span of 12 bases. The CDR3 is 14 residues long. The CDR3 coding sequence is TGTGCCAGCAGTCCCGGGAGCTCGCAAGAGACCCAGTACTTC. Encoded protein: CASSPGSSQETQYF.

This clone was detected only once. V is TRBV30 and J is TRBJ2-3, with a weak D call TRBD1 (5 bases). This CDR3 has 14 residues. V lost 6 bases and J lost 7, with 20 bases in between. The germline CDR1 and CDR2 sequences are GTSNPN and SVGIG (reference sequence). CDR3 sequence: CACVSVDTGHTQYF. CDR3 DNA sequence: TGTGCCTGCGTTTCAGTGGACACTGGACATACGCAGTATTTT.

This clone was detected once. The chain uses TRBV27 and TRBJ2-7; unclear D gene. The CDR3 length is 13 residues. Germline V gene data show CDR1 as MNHEY and CDR2 as SMNVEV (reference sequence). V lost 4 bases and J lost 6, with 13 bases in between. The CDR3 DNA follows: TGTGCCAGCAGTTCCAGAGTACGGAGCGAGCAGTACTTC. It specifies CASSSRVRSEQYF.

This sequence joins TRBV28 and TRBJ2-5; 12 positions agree with TRBD2. CDR1 MDHEN and CDR2 SYDVKM come from the germline V gene. V lost 2 bases, J lost 5 bases, and 3 bases stayed unmatched. This CDR3 is 15 amino acids long. The CDR3 loop reads CASSLLAGGRETQYF. The CDR3 DNA sequence: TGTGCCAGCAGTTTACTAGCGGGAGGGAGGGAGACCCAGTACTTC.

This sequence joins TRBV19 and TRBJ2-3; D is perhaps TRBD2 (5 bases). Per germline, CDR1 LNHDA and CDR2 SQIVND (reference sequence). Trimming shortened V by 3 bases and J by 0 bases, and 10 bases separated the two germline ends. The CDR3 runs to 15 residues. The CDR3 reads CASSMGSGSTDTQYF. CDR3 bases: TGTGCCAGTAGTATGGGGAGCGGTAGCACAGATACGCAGTATTTT.